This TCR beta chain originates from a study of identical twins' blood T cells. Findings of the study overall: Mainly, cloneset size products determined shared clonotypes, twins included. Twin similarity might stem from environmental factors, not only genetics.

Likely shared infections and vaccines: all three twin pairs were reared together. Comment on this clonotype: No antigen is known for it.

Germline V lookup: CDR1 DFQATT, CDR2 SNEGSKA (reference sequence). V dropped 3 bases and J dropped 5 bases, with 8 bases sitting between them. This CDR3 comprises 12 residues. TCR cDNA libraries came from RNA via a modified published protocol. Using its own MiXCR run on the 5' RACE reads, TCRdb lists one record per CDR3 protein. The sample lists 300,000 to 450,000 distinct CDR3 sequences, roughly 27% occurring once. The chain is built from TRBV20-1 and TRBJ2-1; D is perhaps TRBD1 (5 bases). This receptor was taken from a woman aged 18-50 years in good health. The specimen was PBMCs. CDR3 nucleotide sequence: TGCAGTGCTAGCAGGGTAAACAATGAGCAGTTCTTC. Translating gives CSASRVNNEQFF.